The 16 T cell receptor beta chains listed next were all sequenced from one sample in a study of blood T cells in healthy people across ages. A sample-barcoded 5' primer and a J-beta primer mix were used in a second PCR of roughly 7 to 12 cycles. TCRdb ran MiXCR on the 5' RACE reads and lists one entry per CDR3 protein. The table records approximately 960,000 distinct CDR3 sequences, 25% to 30% of them present only once. These data were also reused for a study on T cells of mothers and their children.

Sequencing was done on a sample of blood. Receptors were obtained from a woman aged 40 to 50 in good health.

This chain connects TRBV5-1 to TRBJ2-1, with 8 bases aligning to TRBD2. V was clipped by 1 base and J by 7 bases; unmatched bases: 13. This CDR3 is 17 amino acids long. Germline CDR1 SGHRS, CDR2 YFSETQ. CDR3 in amino acids: CASSLTGGSLATNEQFF. CDR3 DNA sequence: TGCGCCAGCAGCTTGACGGGGGGGAGTCTCGCCACAAATGAGCAGTTCTTC.

The CDR3 DNA follows: TGTGCCAGCAGCCAAGTACTAGCGGGGGTAGATACGCAGTATTTT. As protein: CASSQVLAGVDTQYF. The chain combines TRBV3-1 with TRBJ2-3, with TRBD2 identical over 11 bases. J lost 5 bases, V lost 1 base, and 2 bases had no gene match. CDR1 LGHDT and CDR2 YNNKEL come from the germline V gene (reference sequence). This CDR3 region has 15 residues.

This clonotype was seen at least ten times. The chain combines TRBV29-1 with TRBJ2-1; the D gene is possibly TRBD2 (6 bases). The germline CDR1 and CDR2 sequences are SQVTM and ANQGSEA. V was pared by 7 bases and J by 4 bases, with 23 bases between. The CDR3 consists of 16 residues. Written as DNA, the CDR3 is TGCAGCGCTTACCCATCACGGGACTTCCTTTACAATGAGCAGTTCTTC. Translated, it gives CSAYPSRDFLYNEQFF.

This clonotype was found many times. This rearrangement joins TRBV5-1 to TRBJ1-2, with 7 bases matching TRBD1. This CDR3 spans 15 amino acids. The germline gives CDR1 SGHRS, CDR2 YFSETQ. With 3 bases clipped from V and 8 bases from J, the junction kept 13 bases outside the gene matches. CDR3 sequence: CASSSGQTETEGYTF. CDR3 DNA: TGCGCCAGCAGCTCGGGACAGACGGAAACGGAGGGCTACACCTTC.

In its sample, this clonotype was seen a few times. The gene calls are TRBV15 and TRBJ1-4; tentatively, D is TRBD1 (6 bases). The germline V gene encodes CDR1 LNHNV and CDR2 YYDKDF (reference sequence). This CDR3 comprises 13 residues. The germline V and J ends were trimmed by 3 bases and 6 bases, with 8 bases remaining between them. The CDR3 coding sequence is TGTGCCACCAGCAGGGACAGTTATGAAAAACTGTTTTTT. Its protein product is CATSRDSYEKLFF.

The V call is TRBV20-1, the J call TRBJ2-3, with D possibly called TRBD1 or TRBD2 (7 bases each). Per germline, CDR1 DFQATT and CDR2 SNEGSKA (reference sequence). Trimming removed 0 bases at V and 2 bases at J, with 12 bases between. This CDR3 contains 15 residues. The CDR3 DNA sequence: TGCAGTGCTAGAGATCAGGGGGGGCTCACAGATACGCAGTATTTT. This sequence encodes CSARDQGGLTDTQYF.

As concerns this clonotype: One end of the junction is discordant with germline, which a read error may explain. The chain combines TRBV6-6 with TRBJ1-6, with unresolved D. The CDR3 totals 13 residues. The V gene's germline CDR1 is MNHNY and CDR2 SVGAGI (reference sequence). This chain's CDR3 is CASRPGLGSPRHF. The CDR3 nucleotides are TGTGCCAGCAGACCTGGTTTGGGGTCCCCCCGCCACTTT.

This clonotype was counted ten times or more. This sequence joins TRBV4-3 and TRBJ2-1; 15 bases map to TRBD2. V lost 0 bases and J lost 4; bases outside the gene matches: 4. CDR1 and CDR2 from the germline V gene are LGHNA and YSLEER. The CDR3 is 18 amino acids. In nucleotides, the CDR3 is TGCGCCAGCAGCCAAGATCGGGGACTAGCGGGGGGATACAATGAGCAGTTCTTC. This codes for CASSQDRGLAGGYNEQFF.

The rearrangement links TRBV10-3 to TRBJ2-4; TRBD1 matches 10 bases. The J call may be incorrect, as the DNA end agrees better with TRBJ2-7. CDR1 and CDR2 (germline): ENHRY, SYGVKD. This CDR3 is built from 14 residues. The CDR3 here is CAISAGTGVVEQYF. CDR3 coding DNA: TGTGCCATCAGTGCCGGGACAGGGGTTGTCGAGCAGTACTTC.

The chain links TRBV14 to TRBJ2-5, with TRBD2 matching over 7 bases. CDR1 SGHDN and CDR2 FVKESK come from the germline V gene. The CDR3 has 13 amino acids. V shed 4 bases, J shed 11 bases, and the junction held 10 bases outside the gene matches. The CDR3 sequence: CASSPRLAWGQYF. The CDR3 nucleotides are TGTGCCAGCAGCCCCCGACTAGCTTGGGGGCAGTACTTC.

The V call is TRBV2, the J call TRBJ2-1; D uncertain. Germline V gene sequence: CDR1 SNHLY, CDR2 FYNNEI. This CDR3 is 11 amino acids long. Trimming took 7 bases from V and 7 from J, leaving 8 bases between them. The CDR3 bases are TGTGCCAGCAACCTGGGAAATGAGCAGTTCTTC. It specifies CASNLGNEQFF.

A few counts support this clonotype. This chain joins TRBV7-2 and TRBJ2-3; perhaps TRBD2 as D (6 bases). The CDR3 extends over 17 amino acids. The V and J ends lost 1 base and 4 bases respectively, with 18 bases between them. Looked up from germline, CDR1 is SGHTA and CDR2 is FQGNSA. Written as DNA, the CDR3 is TGTGCCAGCAGCTTAGGAGGTTTCAGAGCTAGCGCAGATACGCAGTATTTT. This encodes CASSLGGFRASADTQYF.

The rearrangement links TRBV12-3 or TRBV12-4 to TRBJ2-4; no firm D call. The CDR3 is made up of 15 amino acids. With 5 bases removed from V and 13 bases from J, the gap between germline ends came to 24 bases. CDR3 in amino acids: CASSLGSGTYNEQYF. The CDR3 bases are TGTGCCAGCAGTCTTGGGTCGGGTACCTACAATGAGCAGTACTTC.

V is TRBV6-5 and J is TRBJ2-5; D call uncertain. CDR1 and CDR2 (germline): MNHEY, SVGAGI. V lost 6 bases and J 11 bases, leaving 16 bases between the germline ends. This CDR3 has 12 residues. The CDR3 protein is CASSERAHEQYF. In DNA, the CDR3 is TGTGCCAGCAGCGAAAGGGCACATGAGCAGTACTTC.

This clonotype was counted many times. The chain couples TRBV14 to TRBJ2-4; D gene unclear. The CDR3 length is 14 residues. CDR1 is SGHDN and CDR2 is FVKESK in the germline V gene. Deletions cut 2 bases from V and 5 bases from J, with 10 bases between. The DNA for the CDR3 is TGTGCCAGCAGCCAATGGTCAGACCAAAACATTCAGTACTTC. This encodes CASSQWSDQNIQYF.

This clonotype was found a few times. This sequence joins TRBV28 and TRBJ1-2, with unresolved D. This CDR3 is 16 amino acids long. Germline CDR1 MDHEN, CDR2 SYDVKM. V lost 1 base and J lost 5, with 17 bases in between. The CDR3 reads CASSLLSQLLLYGYTF. The CDR3 nucleotides are TGTGCCAGCAGTTTATTGAGCCAGCTTCTACTATATGGCTACACCTTC.